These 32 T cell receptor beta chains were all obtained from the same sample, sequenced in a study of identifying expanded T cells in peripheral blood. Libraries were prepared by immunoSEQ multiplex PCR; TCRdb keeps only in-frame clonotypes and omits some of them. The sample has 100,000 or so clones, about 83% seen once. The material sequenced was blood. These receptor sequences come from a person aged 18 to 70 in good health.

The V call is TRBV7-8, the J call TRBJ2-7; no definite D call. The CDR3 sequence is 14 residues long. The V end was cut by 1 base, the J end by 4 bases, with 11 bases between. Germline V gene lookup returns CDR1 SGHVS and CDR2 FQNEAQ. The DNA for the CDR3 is TGTGCCAGCAGCTTAGGCCCGGGCGTATACGAGCAGTACTTC. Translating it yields CASSLGPGVYEQYF.

DNA of the CDR3: TGTGCCAGCAGCGTAAGTCGGACCCCCTACGAGCAGTACTTC. Encoded protein: CASSVSRTPYEQYF. The chain links TRBV9 to TRBJ2-7, with unresolved D. V gave up 1 base and J gave up 2 bases, with 10 bases separating them. Germline V gene sequence: CDR1 SGDLS, CDR2 YYNGEE. The CDR3 totals 14 residues.

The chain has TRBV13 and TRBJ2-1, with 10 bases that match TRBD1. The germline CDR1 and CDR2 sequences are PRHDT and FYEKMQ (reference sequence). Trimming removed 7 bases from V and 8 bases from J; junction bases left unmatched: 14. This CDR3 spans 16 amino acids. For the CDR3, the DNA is TGTGCCAGCACCTCGACAGGGGGCCCTTCTGGTGATGAGCAGTTCTTC. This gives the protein CASTSTGGPSGDEQFF. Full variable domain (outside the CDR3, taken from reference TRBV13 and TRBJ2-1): AAGVIQSPRHLIKEKRETATLKCYPIPRHDTVYWYQQGPGQDPQFLISFYEKMQSDKGSIPDRFSAQQFSDYHSELNMSSLELGDSALYFCASTSTGGPSGDEQFFGPGTRLTVL.

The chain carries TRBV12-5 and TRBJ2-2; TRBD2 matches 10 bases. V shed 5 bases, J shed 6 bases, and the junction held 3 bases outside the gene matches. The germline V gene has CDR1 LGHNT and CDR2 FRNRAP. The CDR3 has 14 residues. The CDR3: CASGSGGASGELFF. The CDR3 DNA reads TGTGCTAGTGGTAGCGGGGGGGCGTCCGGGGAGCTGTTTTTT.

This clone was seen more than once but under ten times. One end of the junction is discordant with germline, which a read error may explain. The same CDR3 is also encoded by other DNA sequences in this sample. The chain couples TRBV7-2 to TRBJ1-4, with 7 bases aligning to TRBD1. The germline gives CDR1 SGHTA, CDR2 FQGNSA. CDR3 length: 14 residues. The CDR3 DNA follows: TGCGCCAGCAGCCAGGACACAGGGGACGAAAAACTGTTTTTT. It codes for CASSQDTGDEKLFF.

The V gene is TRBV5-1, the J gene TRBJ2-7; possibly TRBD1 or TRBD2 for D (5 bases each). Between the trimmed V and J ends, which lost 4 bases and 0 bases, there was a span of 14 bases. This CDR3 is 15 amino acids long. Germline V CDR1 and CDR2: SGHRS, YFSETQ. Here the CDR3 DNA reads TGCGCCAGCAGCACAACCGGGACGGTCTCCTACGAGCAGTACTTC. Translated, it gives CASSTTGTVSYEQYF.

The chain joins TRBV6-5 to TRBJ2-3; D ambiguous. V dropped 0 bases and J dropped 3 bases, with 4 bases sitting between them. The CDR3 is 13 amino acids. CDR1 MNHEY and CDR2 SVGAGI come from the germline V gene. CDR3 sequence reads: CASSYSGTDTQYF. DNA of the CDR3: TGTGCCAGCAGTTACTCGGGGACAGATACGCAGTATTTT.

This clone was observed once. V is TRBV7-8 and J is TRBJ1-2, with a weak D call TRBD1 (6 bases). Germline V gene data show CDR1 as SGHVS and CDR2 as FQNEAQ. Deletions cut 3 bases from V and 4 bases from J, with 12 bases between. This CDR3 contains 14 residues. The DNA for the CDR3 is TGTGCCAGCAGCTTCCAGGGGACGGGCTATGGCTACACCTTC. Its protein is CASSFQGTGYGYTF.

The CDR3 is CASSLGSTNEKLFF. The CDR3 nucleotides are TGCGCCAGCAGCTTAGGATCAACTAATGAAAAACTGTTTTTT. The chain couples TRBV5-1 to TRBJ1-4; unclear D gene. V was shortened by 2 bases and J by 0 bases, with 5 bases between the two germline ends. CDR3 length equals 14 residues. Germline CDR1 reads SGHRS; CDR2 reads YFSETQ.

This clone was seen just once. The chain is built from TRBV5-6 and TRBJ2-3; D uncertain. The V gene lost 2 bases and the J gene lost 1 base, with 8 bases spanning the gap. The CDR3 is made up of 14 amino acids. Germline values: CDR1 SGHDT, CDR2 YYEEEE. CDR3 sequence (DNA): TGTGCCAGCAGCTTTCTAGACCGCACAGATACGCAGTATTTT. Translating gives CASSFLDRTDTQYF.

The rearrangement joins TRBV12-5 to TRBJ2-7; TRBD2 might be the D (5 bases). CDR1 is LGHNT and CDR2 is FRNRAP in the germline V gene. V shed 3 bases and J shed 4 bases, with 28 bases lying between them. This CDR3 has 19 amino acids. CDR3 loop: CASGLRSSMTGKYPYEQYF. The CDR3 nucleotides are TGTGCTAGTGGTTTAAGAAGTTCGATGACCGGGAAATATCCTTACGAGCAGTACTTC.

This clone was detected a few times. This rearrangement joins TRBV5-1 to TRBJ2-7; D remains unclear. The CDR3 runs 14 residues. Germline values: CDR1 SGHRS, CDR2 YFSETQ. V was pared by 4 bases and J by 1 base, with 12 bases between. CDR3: CASSPTASSYEQYF. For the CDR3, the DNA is TGCGCCAGCAGCCCCACGGCCTCTTCCTACGAGCAGTACTTC.

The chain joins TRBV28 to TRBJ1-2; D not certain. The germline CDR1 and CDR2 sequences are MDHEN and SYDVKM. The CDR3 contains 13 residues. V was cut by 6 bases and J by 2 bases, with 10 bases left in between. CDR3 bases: TGTGCCAGCAGGAAGACTGGAAACTATGGCTACACCTTC. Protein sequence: CASRKTGNYGYTF.

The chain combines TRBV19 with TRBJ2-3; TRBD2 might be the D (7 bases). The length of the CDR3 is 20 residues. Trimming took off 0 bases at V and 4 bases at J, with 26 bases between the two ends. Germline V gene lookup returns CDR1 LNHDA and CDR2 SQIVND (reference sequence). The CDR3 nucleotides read TGTGCCAGTAGTATAGACCGGGACGGAACAGTACAGGGAGGGGCAGATACGCAGTATTTT. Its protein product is CASSIDRDGTVQGGADTQYF.

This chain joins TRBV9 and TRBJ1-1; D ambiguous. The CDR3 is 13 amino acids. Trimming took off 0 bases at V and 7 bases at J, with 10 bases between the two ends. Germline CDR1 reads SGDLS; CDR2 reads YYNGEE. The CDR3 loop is CASSVALESEAFF. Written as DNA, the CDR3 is TGTGCCAGCAGCGTAGCACTCGAGAGTGAAGCTTTCTTT.

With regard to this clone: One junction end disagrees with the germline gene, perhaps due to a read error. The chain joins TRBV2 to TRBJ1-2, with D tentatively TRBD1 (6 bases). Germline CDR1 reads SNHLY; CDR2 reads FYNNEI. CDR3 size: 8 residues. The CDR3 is CASSAGDF. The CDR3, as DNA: TGTGCCAGCAGTGCAGGGGACTTC.

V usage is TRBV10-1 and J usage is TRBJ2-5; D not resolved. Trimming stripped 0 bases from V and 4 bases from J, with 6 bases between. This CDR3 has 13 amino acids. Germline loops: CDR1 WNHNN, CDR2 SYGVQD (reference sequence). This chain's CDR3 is CASSESGRETQYF. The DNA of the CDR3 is TGCGCCAGCAGTGAGTCAGGCCGAGAGACCCAGTACTTC.

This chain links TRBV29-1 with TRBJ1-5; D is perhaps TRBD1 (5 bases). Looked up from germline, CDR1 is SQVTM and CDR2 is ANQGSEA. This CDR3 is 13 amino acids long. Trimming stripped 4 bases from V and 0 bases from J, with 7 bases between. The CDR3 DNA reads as TGCAGCGTTGGACAGTTTAGCAATCAGCCCCAGCATTTT. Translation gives CSVGQFSNQPQHF.

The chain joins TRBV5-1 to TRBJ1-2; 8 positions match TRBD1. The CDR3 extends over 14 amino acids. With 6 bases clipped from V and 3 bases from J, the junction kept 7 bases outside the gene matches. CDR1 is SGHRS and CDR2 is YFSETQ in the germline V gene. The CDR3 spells CASTRDRTDYGYTF. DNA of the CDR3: TGCGCCAGCACCCGGGACAGGACGGACTATGGCTACACCTTC.

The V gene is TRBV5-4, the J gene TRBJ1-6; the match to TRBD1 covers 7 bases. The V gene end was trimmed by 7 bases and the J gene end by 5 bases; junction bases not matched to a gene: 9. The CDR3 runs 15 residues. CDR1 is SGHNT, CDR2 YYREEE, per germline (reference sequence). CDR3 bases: TGTGCCAGCCGTCCTCGGGGACAGCATAATTCACCCCTCCACTTT. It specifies CASRPRGQHNSPLHF.

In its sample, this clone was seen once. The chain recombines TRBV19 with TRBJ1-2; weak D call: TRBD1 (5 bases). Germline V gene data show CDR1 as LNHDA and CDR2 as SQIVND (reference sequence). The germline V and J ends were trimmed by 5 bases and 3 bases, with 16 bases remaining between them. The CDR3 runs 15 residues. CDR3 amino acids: CASSRGGTAHYGYTF. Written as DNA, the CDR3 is TGTGCCAGTAGTCGGGGGGGGACGGCCCACTATGGCTACACCTTC.

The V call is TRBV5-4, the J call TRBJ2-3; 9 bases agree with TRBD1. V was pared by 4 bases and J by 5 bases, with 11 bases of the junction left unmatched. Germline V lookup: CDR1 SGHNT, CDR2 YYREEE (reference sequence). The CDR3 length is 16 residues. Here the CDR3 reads CASSATQGALIDTQYF. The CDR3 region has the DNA TGTGCCAGCAGCGCAACACAGGGGGCTCTAATAGATACGCAGTATTTT.

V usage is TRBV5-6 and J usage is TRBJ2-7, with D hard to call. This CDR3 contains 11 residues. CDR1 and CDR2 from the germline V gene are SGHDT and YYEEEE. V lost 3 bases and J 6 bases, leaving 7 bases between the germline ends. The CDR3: CASSSPGEQYF. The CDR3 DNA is TGTGCCAGCAGCTCACCCGGCGAGCAGTACTTC.

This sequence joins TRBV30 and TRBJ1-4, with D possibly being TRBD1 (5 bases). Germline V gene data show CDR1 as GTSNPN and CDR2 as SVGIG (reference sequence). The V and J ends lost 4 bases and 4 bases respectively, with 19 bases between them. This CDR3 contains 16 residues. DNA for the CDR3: TGTGCCTGGACAAGGGCTAGGACATTTGGTAATGAAAAACTGTTTTTT. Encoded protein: CAWTRARTFGNEKLFF.

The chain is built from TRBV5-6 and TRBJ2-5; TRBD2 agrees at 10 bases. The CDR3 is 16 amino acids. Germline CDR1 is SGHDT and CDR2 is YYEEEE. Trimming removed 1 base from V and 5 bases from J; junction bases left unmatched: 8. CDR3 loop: CASSLNELAGEETQYF. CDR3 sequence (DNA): TGTGCCAGCAGCTTGAATGAGCTAGCGGGGGAGGAGACCCAGTACTTC.

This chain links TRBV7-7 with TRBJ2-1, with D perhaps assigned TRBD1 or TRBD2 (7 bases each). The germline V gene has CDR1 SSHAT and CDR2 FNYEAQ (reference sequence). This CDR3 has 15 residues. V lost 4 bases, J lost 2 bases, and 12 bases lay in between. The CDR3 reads CASSSSGTAYNEQFF. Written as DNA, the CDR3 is TGTGCCAGCAGCTCCAGCGGGACAGCCTACAATGAGCAGTTCTTC.

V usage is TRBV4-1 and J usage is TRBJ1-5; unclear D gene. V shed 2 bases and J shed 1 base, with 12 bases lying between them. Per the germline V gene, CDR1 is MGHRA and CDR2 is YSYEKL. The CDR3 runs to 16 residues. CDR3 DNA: TGCGCCAGCAGCCAATCTTCCGGACTGAGCAATCAGCCCCAGCATTTT. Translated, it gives CASSQSSGLSNQPQHF.

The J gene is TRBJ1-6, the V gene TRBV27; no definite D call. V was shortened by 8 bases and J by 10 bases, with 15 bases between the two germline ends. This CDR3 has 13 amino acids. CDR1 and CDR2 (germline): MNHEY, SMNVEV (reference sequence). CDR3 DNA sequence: TGTGCCAGCCGACTTAGGACGCCCTCACCCCTCCACTTT. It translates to CASRLRTPSPLHF.

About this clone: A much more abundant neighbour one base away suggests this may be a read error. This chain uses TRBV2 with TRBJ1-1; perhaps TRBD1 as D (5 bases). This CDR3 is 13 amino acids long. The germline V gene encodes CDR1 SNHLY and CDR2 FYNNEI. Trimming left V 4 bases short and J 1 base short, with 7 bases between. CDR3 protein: CASSGQRNTEAFF. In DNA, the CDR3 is TGTGCCAGCAGTGGACAGAGGAACACTGAAGCTTTCTTT.

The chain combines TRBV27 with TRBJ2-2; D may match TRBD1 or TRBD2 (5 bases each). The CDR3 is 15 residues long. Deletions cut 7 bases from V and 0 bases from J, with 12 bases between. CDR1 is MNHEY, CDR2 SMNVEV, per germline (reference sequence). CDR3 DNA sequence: TGTGCCAGCACCCCTGGGGGAGCGAACACCGGGGAGCTGTTTTTT. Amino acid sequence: CASTPGGANTGELFF.

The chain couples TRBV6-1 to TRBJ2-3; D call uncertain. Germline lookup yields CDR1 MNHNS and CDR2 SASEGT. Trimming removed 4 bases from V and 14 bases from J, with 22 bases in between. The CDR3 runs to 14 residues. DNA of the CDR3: TGTGCCAGCAGTGCAGACCAAACCGGACCCCGGGCGTATTTT. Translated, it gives CASSADQTGPRAYF.

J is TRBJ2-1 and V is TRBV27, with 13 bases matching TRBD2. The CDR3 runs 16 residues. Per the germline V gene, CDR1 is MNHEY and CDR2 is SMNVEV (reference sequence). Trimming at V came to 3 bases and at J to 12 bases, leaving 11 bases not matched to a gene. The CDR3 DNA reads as TGTGCCAGCAGTTTGATTCGACTAGCGGGGGGCGGCAGGCAGTTCTTC. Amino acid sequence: CASSLIRLAGGGRQFF.